Listed below are T cell receptor beta chains from one sample, sequenced in a study of T-cell memory formation after mild COVID-19. Using its own MiXCR run on the 5' RACE reads, TCRdb lists one record per CDR3 protein. The sample yields almost 350,000 distinct CDR3 sequences, under 25% seen once. What was sequenced was PBMCs or a T cell subset sorted from them (not recorded which). These receptors all come from a man younger than 35 who had mild COVID-19 (a few samples of this study predate the infection). Cell type and time point are not known. The CDR3 runs from the conserved cysteine through the conserved F or W. Each record gives: D gene, clone size, CDR3 length, V gene, J gene, CDR3 DNA, CDR3 protein. The D gene is left open where the match is weak. Clone size appears in some rows only: once, few, many, or a class for an expanded clone.

d_call: .; clone_size: .; cdr3_length: 15; v_call: TRBV21-1; j_call: TRBJ2-2; cdr3_nt: TGTGCCAGCAGCATTGGAGGGGGGACAGTCGGGGAGCTGTTTTTT; cdr3_aa: CASSIGGGTVGELFF
d_call: .; clone_size: few; cdr3_length: 13; v_call: TRBV5-1; j_call: TRBJ2-4; cdr3_nt: TGCGCCAGCAGCTCCCTAAATCGAAACATTCAGTACTTC; cdr3_aa: CASSSLNRNIQYF
d_call: .; clone_size: few; cdr3_length: 14; v_call: TRBV7-2; j_call: TRBJ1-2; cdr3_nt: TGTGCCAGCAGCTTCAACAGGGTCGAGGGTGGCTACACCTTC; cdr3_aa: CASSFNRVEGGYTF
d_call: TRBD1; clone_size: .; cdr3_length: 14; v_call: TRBV5-1; j_call: TRBJ1-1; cdr3_nt: TGCGCCAGAAGCCCGGGACAGATCTCGGGTGAAGCTTTCTTT; cdr3_aa: CARSPGQISGEAFF
d_call: .; clone_size: .; cdr3_length: 12; v_call: TRBV5-1; j_call: TRBJ1-1; cdr3_nt: TGCGCCAGCAGCTTGGCCCCCACTGAAGCTTTCTTT; cdr3_aa: CASSLAPTEAFF
d_call: .; clone_size: .; cdr3_length: 15; v_call: TRBV27; j_call: TRBJ2-7; cdr3_nt: TGTGCCAGCAGGACACGCGGGACCGCCACCTACGAGCAGTACTTC; cdr3_aa: CASRTRGTATYEQYF
d_call: .; clone_size: .; cdr3_length: 13; v_call: TRBV5-1; j_call: TRBJ2-2; cdr3_nt: TGCGCCAGCAGCTTGGCGGATTCCGGGGAGCTGTTTTTT; cdr3_aa: CASSLADSGELFF
d_call: TRBD1; clone_size: many; cdr3_length: 12; v_call: TRBV4-2; j_call: TRBJ1-5; cdr3_nt: TGTGCCAGCAGTCAGGGGGCTCAGCCCCAGCATTTT; cdr3_aa: CASSQGAQPQHF
d_call: TRBD1; clone_size: few; cdr3_length: 15; v_call: TRBV2; j_call: TRBJ1-5; cdr3_nt: TGTGCCAGCAGCCGGACAGGGTGGGAGGATCAGCCCCAGCATTTT; cdr3_aa: CASSRTGWEDQPQHF
d_call: .; clone_size: .; cdr3_length: 12; v_call: TRBV20-1; j_call: TRBJ1-2; cdr3_nt: TGCAGTGCTCCGGCGGATAACTATGGCTACACCTTC; cdr3_aa: CSAPADNYGYTF
d_call: .; clone_size: few; cdr3_length: 17; v_call: TRBV4-2; j_call: TRBJ1-5; cdr3_nt: TGTGCCAGCAGCCAAGATCGCGCGGGTGGGGGCAATCAGCCCCAGCATTTT; cdr3_aa: CASSQDRAGGGNQPQHF
d_call: .; clone_size: .; cdr3_length: 15; v_call: TRBV5-4; j_call: TRBJ2-5; cdr3_nt: TGTGCCAGCAGCCCGTCCGGACAGCTACAAGAGACCCAGTACTTC; cdr3_aa: CASSPSGQLQETQYF
d_call: .; clone_size: .; cdr3_length: 14; v_call: TRBV7-7; j_call: TRBJ2-1; cdr3_nt: TGTGCCAGCAGCCCAGGAGGAGCCCTCAATGAGCAGTTCTTC; cdr3_aa: CASSPGGALNEQFF
d_call: .; clone_size: .; cdr3_length: 11; v_call: TRBV2; j_call: TRBJ2-1; cdr3_nt: TGTGCCAGCAGTGGTAACATTGAGCAGTTCTTC; cdr3_aa: CASSGNIEQFF
d_call: .; clone_size: .; cdr3_length: 11; v_call: TRBV7-9; j_call: TRBJ1-4; cdr3_nt: TGTGCCAGCAGCTGGAATGAAAAACTGTTTTTT; cdr3_aa: CASSWNEKLFF
d_call: .; clone_size: .; cdr3_length: 12; v_call: TRBV7-8; j_call: TRBJ2-5; cdr3_nt: TGTGCCAGCAGCTTTGAGGGAGTGACCCAGTACTTC; cdr3_aa: CASSFEGVTQYF
d_call: TRBD2; clone_size: .; cdr3_length: 16; v_call: TRBV6-2/TRBV6-3; j_call: TRBJ2-3; cdr3_nt: TGTGCCAGCAGCGAGAGGACTAGCGGTAGCACAGATACGCAGTATTTT; cdr3_aa: CASSERTSGSTDTQYF
d_call: .; clone_size: few; cdr3_length: 14; v_call: TRBV7-6; j_call: TRBJ2-3; cdr3_nt: TGTGCCAGCAGCCCGGTAGCTGGTTACGATACGCAGTATTTT; cdr3_aa: CASSPVAGYDTQYF
d_call: .; clone_size: few; cdr3_length: 15; v_call: TRBV6-5; j_call: TRBJ2-7; cdr3_nt: TGTGCCAGCAGTTACTCCCTGGACAGCGCCTACGAGCAGTGCTTC; cdr3_aa: CASSYSLDSAYEQCF
d_call: .; clone_size: once; cdr3_length: 14; v_call: TRBV19; j_call: TRBJ1-1; cdr3_nt: TGTGCCAGTATGGAAGGTTCAATCAACACTGAAGCTTTCTTT; cdr3_aa: CASMEGSINTEAFF
d_call: .; clone_size: many; cdr3_length: 17; v_call: TRBV7-8; j_call: TRBJ1-2; cdr3_nt: TGTGCCAGCAGCTTCGTCTCGGTACCGGGACCCAGGAGTGGCTACACCTTC; cdr3_aa: CASSFVSVPGPRSGYTF
d_call: TRBD1; clone_size: few; cdr3_length: 13; v_call: TRBV9; j_call: TRBJ1-5; cdr3_nt: TGTGCCAGCAGCGCAACAGGGGATGGGCCCCAGCATTTT; cdr3_aa: CASSATGDGPQHF
d_call: .; clone_size: few; cdr3_length: 14; v_call: TRBV6-2/TRBV6-3; j_call: TRBJ2-5; cdr3_nt: TGTGCCAGCAGTTACTCCAGGGCTCAAGAGACCCAGTACTTC; cdr3_aa: CASSYSRAQETQYF
d_call: .; clone_size: .; cdr3_length: 14; v_call: TRBV5-1; j_call: TRBJ2-7; cdr3_nt: TGCGCCAGCTCCGCCCCGGGTACTCTCTACGAGCAGTACTTC; cdr3_aa: CASSAPGTLYEQYF
d_call: TRBD2; clone_size: few; cdr3_length: 16; v_call: TRBV29-1; j_call: TRBJ2-1; cdr3_nt: TGCAGCGACCTTATAGCGGGGGACAGCTCCTACAATGAGCAGTTCTTC; cdr3_aa: CSDLIAGDSSYNEQFF
d_call: TRBD2; clone_size: few; cdr3_length: 15; v_call: TRBV6-5; j_call: TRBJ2-3; cdr3_nt: TGTGCCAGCAGTTACGTTAGCGGGGGGACAGATACGCAGTATTTT; cdr3_aa: CASSYVSGGTDTQYF
d_call: .; clone_size: .; cdr3_length: 14; v_call: TRBV14; j_call: TRBJ2-7; cdr3_nt: TGTGCCAGCAGCCAAGGCCGTGTCGGCTACGAGCAGTACTTC; cdr3_aa: CASSQGRVGYEQYF
d_call: .; clone_size: .; cdr3_length: 12; v_call: TRBV18; j_call: TRBJ1-2; cdr3_nt: TGTGCCAGCTCTACGGACAGACATGGCTACACCTTC; cdr3_aa: CASSTDRHGYTF
d_call: .; clone_size: .; cdr3_length: 15; v_call: TRBV18; j_call: TRBJ1-1; cdr3_nt: TGTGCCAGCTCACCACCTGCGGGGCGGTCTACTGAAGCTTTCTTT; cdr3_aa: CASSPPAGRSTEAFF
d_call: TRBD2; clone_size: .; cdr3_length: 16; v_call: TRBV5-4; j_call: TRBJ2-3; cdr3_nt: TGTGCCAGCAGCTTGGCCGTGGCGGGGGAGACAGATACGCAGTATTTT; cdr3_aa: CASSLAVAGETDTQYF
d_call: TRBD2; clone_size: few; cdr3_length: 14; v_call: TRBV7-8; j_call: TRBJ2-3; cdr3_nt: TGTGCCAGCAAGCGGGGGGGAGGGCCAGATACGCAGTATTTT; cdr3_aa: CASKRGGGPDTQYF
d_call: .; clone_size: many; cdr3_length: 12; v_call: TRBV7-9; j_call: TRBJ2-7; cdr3_nt: TGTGCCAGCAGCTTACGCTCCTACGAGCAGTACTTC; cdr3_aa: CASSLRSYEQYF
d_call: .; clone_size: .; cdr3_length: 13; v_call: TRBV2; j_call: TRBJ2-7; cdr3_nt: TGTGCCAGCAGAAACAGGGACGCTTACGAGCAGTACTTC; cdr3_aa: CASRNRDAYEQYF
d_call: TRBD1; clone_size: .; cdr3_length: 16; v_call: TRBV24-1; j_call: TRBJ1-6; cdr3_nt: TGTGCCACCAGAGTCTCTGGTAAGGGGGCCGGTCCACCCCTCCACTTT; cdr3_aa: CATRVSGKGAGPPLHF
d_call: .; clone_size: .; cdr3_length: 15; v_call: TRBV18; j_call: TRBJ1-3; cdr3_nt: TGTGCCAGCTCACCACCGGCCAACTCTGGAAACACCATATATTTT; cdr3_aa: CASSPPANSGNTIYF